The rows below give T cell receptor beta chains drawn from one sample of a study of T cells after posttransplantation cyclophosphamide. The data were produced by immunoSEQ multiplex PCR, yet TCRdb's version contains in-frame clones alone and is incomplete. Observed in the sample are approximately 40,000 clones, none of them singletons. Sequences were obtained from PBMCs. Receptor source: a man aged 35 to 55 in good health, CMV-negative, and a related stem cell transplant donor. CDR3s include the opening cysteine and the closing phenylalanine or tryptophan. Each record gives: J gene, V gene, clone size, D gene, CDR3 protein, CDR3 DNA. D genes are given only for firm matches. The size entry gives once, few, many, or a class for an expanded clone.

TRBJ1-5 TRBV19 medium-sized NA CASSAGRDQPQHF TGTGCCAGTAGTGCAGGGCGTGATCAGCCCCAGCATTTT
TRBJ2-6 TRBV11-2 many NA CASSLDQGRLSSGANVLTF TGTGCCAGCAGCTTAGATCAGGGCCGCTTGAGCTCTGGGGCCAACGTCCTGACTTTC
TRBJ2-3 TRBV6-1 many TRBD2 CASSGSSGGRTQYF TGTGCCAGCAGTGGGTCTAGCGGGGGACGGACGCAGTATTTT
TRBJ1-3 TRBV6-1 many TRBD1 CASQGPGQGPNTIYF TGTGCCAGCCAGGGGCCGGGACAGGGTCCAAACACCATATATTTT
TRBJ1-1 TRBV2 many NA CASSEARGDTEAFF TGTGCCAGCAGTGAAGCGCGGGGGGACACTGAAGCTTTCTTT
TRBJ2-1 TRBV4-3 few TRBD2 CASSQDYPGLGYNEQFF TGCGCCAGCAGCCAAGATTACCCGGGACTAGGATACAATGAGCAGTTCTTC
TRBJ2-2 TRBV19 many NA CASSTGLGELFF TGTGCCAGTAGTACCGGGTTGGGGGAGCTGTTTTTT
TRBJ2-1 TRBV19 few TRBD2 CASSLAGGGYNEQFF TGTGCCAGTAGCTTAGCGGGAGGAGGGTACAATGAGCAGTTCTTC
TRBJ1-1 TRBV5-1 many NA CASSLTSMVKKTEAFF TGCGCCAGCAGCTTGACTTCAATGGTAAAAAAGACTGAAGCTTTCTTT
TRBJ2-5 TRBV5-4 many NA CASSQGFGETQYF TGTGCCAGCAGCCAGGGATTCGGAGAGACCCAGTACTTC
TRBJ1-3 TRBV19 many NA CASSIDPPTRRRNTIYF TGTGCCAGTAGTATAGACCCTCCGACAAGGCGTAGAAACACCATATATTTT
TRBJ1-5 TRBV6-5 many NA CASSYSPSSNQPQHF TGTGCCAGCAGTTACTCGCCTAGTAGCAATCAGCCCCAGCATTTT